Listed below are T cell receptor beta chains from one sample, sequenced in a study of OX40 agonist ivuxolimab in advanced cancers. Sequenced by immunoSEQ multiplex PCR; TCRdb stores in-frame clones only, minus some. The sample carries around 20,000 clones, just over 85% recorded once. Sequences were derived from CD4+ or CD8+ T cells sorted from blood, sampled in a trial of the OX40 agonist ivuxolimab. These receptors all come from an adult with an advanced solid tumor such as melanoma, head and neck, liver or kidney cancer. The CDR3 runs from the conserved cysteine through the conserved F or W. The D gene is left open where the match is weak. Size values are once, few and many counts, or a class for expanded clones, and some rows have none.

>12|.|TRBV7-2|TRBJ2-1|few
CASSFWTEEQFF
TGTGCCAGCAGCTTTTGGACGGAAGAGCAGTTCTTC
>13|.|TRBV7-3|TRBJ2-7|.
CASSLSGNNEQYF
TGTGCCAGCAGCTTAAGCGGGAACAACGAGCAGTACTTC
>15|TRBD1|TRBV9|TRBJ2-3|.
CASSSSTGSTDTQYF
TGTGCCAGCAGCTCTTCGACAGGGAGCACAGATACGCAGTATTTT
>15|.|TRBV5-1|TRBJ1-1|.
CASSQTSGLNTEAFF
TGCGCCAGCAGCCAGACTAGTGGGTTGAACACTGAAGCTTTCTTT
>15|TRBD1|TRBV10-3|TRBJ2-3|once
CAIGKTGGSTDTQYF
TGTGCCATCGGTAAGACAGGGGGCAGCACAGATACGCAGTATTTT
>14|.|TRBV4-1|TRBJ1-2|.
CASSQKKQVPGYTF
TGCGCCAGCAGCCAAAAGAAACAGGTCCCGGGCTACACCTTC
>16|TRBD2|TRBV6-6|TRBJ2-7|.
CASSSAEGRGSYEQYF
TGTGCCAGCAGTTCCGCGGAAGGGAGGGGCTCCTACGAGCAGTACTTC
>13|.|TRBV10-3|TRBJ1-2|.
CAISGGNGEGYTF
TGTGCCATCAGTGGGGGAAATGGGGAGGGCTACACCTTC
>13|.|TRBV6-6|TRBJ2-7|.
CASKGLTSYEQYF
TGTGCCAGCAAGGGCCTAACGTCGTACGAGCAGTACTTC
>15|TRBD2|TRBV15|TRBJ2-7|.
CATQWERGLSYEQYF
TGTGCCACCCAATGGGAGCGGGGGCTGTCCTACGAGCAGTACTTC
>13|.|TRBV11-3|TRBJ1-1|.
CASSSTDYTEAFF
TGTGCCAGCAGCTCGACAGATTACACTGAAGCTTTCTTT
>13|.|TRBV11-2|TRBJ2-7|.
CASSFHRDREQYF
TGTGCCAGCAGCTTTCACAGGGATCGCGAGCAGTACTTC
>17|.|TRBV2|TRBJ1-3|.
CASSEFIGRPSGNTIYF
TGTGCCAGCAGTGAGTTTATCGGCAGGCCCTCTGGAAACACCATATATTTT
>20|TRBD2|TRBV19|TRBJ2-5|.
CASKYRHGTSGGASQETQYF
TGTGCCAGTAAATACCGCCACGGGACTAGCGGGGGGGCCTCTCAAGAGACCCAGTACTTC
>15|TRBD2|TRBV19|TRBJ2-2|.
CASSIIAGNTGELFF
TGTGCCAGTAGTATTATAGCGGGGAACACCGGGGAGCTGTTTTTT
>13|.|TRBV6-5|TRBJ1-3|few
CASSLNLGNTIYF
TGTGCCAGCAGTTTGAACCTTGGAAACACCATATATTTT
>12|.|TRBV5-4|TRBJ2-5|few
CASSLQGQTQYF
TGTGCCAGCAGCCTACAGGGACAGACCCAGTACTTC
>13|.|TRBV2|TRBJ2-2|.
CASSEGSTGELFF
TGTGCCAGCAGTGAAGGTAGCACCGGGGAGCTGTTTTTT
>15|TRBD1|TRBV5-6|TRBJ2-2|.
CASSWGQTNTGELFF
TGTGCCAGCAGCTGGGGACAGACGAACACCGGGGAGCTGTTTTTT
>12|.|TRBV23-1|TRBJ1-5|.
CASRPGDQPQHF
TGCGCCAGCAGACCCGGCGATCAGCCCCAGCATTTT
>14|.|TRBV11-2|TRBJ1-1|.
CASSLPPENTEAFF
TGTGCCAGCAGCTTACCCCCGGAGAACACTGAAGCTTTCTTT
>11|.|TRBV11-2|TRBJ2-7|.
CASSLNYEQYF
TGTGCCAGCAGCTTAAACTACGAGCAGTACTTC
>16|.|TRBV11-3|TRBJ2-5|.
CASSLVRLWGQETQYF
TGTGCCAGCAGCTTAGTAAGGCTCTGGGGACAAGAGACCCAGTACTTC
>11|.|TRBV29-1|TRBJ2-2|.
CSQVPGGELFF
TGCAGCCAAGTTCCTGGCGGGGAGCTGTTTTTT
>14|TRBD2|TRBV6-1|TRBJ2-7|.
CASRTGGAPREQYF
TGTGCCAGCCGGACCGGGGGGGCCCCCCGGGAGCAGTACTTC
>12|.|TRBV29-1|TRBJ2-7|.
CSVVVGAYEQYF
TGCAGCGTTGTCGTTGGCGCCTACGAGCAGTACTTC
>14|.|TRBV7-2|TRBJ2-2|.
CASSATRATGELFF
TGTGCCAGCAGCGCCACGAGAGCAACCGGGGAGCTGTTTTTT